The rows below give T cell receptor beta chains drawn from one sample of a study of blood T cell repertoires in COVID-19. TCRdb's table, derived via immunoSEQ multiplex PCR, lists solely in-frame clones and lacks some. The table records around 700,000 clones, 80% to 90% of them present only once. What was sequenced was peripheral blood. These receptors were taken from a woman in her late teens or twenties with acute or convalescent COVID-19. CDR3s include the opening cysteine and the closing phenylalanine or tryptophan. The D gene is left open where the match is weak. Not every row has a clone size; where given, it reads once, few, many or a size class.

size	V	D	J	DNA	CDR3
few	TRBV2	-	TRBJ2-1	TGTGCCAGCAGTGGGGACTCTCATGAGCAGTTCTTC	CASSGDSHEQFF
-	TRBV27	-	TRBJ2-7	TGTGCCAGCAGTTACGTTACGGGCGAGCAGTACTTC	CASSYVTGEQYF
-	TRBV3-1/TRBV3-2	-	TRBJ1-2	TGTGCCAGCAGCCAAGATCTTAACCCGAGCCTAACCTATGGCTACACCTTC	CASSQDLNPSLTYGYTF
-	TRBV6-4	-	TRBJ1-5	TGTGCCAGCAGTGACGGGCAGTGCAATCAGCCCCAGCATTTT	CASSDGQCNQPQHF
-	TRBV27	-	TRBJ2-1	TGTGCCAGCAGTTTCCGCCCCACTCTGAGCCATGAGCAGTTCTTC	CASSFRPTLSHEQFF
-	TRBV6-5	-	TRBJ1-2	TGTGCCAGCAGTTACTCCTGGGACATGGGCGGCTACACCTTC	CASSYSWDMGGYTF
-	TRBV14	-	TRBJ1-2	TGTGCCAGCAGCCAAGATCCCAGGGTCTTTGGCTACACCTTC	CASSQDPRVFGYTF
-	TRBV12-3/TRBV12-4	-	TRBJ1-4	TGTGCCAGTTTCCAGGGAGGGCGGGAAAAACTGTTTTTT	CASFQGGREKLFF
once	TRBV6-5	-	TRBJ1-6	TGTGCCAGCAGTTACTGGAACGGACAAGAGGCACCCCTCCACTTT	CASSYWNGQEAPLHF
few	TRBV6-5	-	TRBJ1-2	TGTGCCAGCGGGACATCTTATGGCTACACCTTC	CASGTSYGYTF
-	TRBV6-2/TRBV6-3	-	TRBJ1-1	TGTGCCAGCAGTTACGGAGGGAGACGCACTGAAGCTTTCTTT	CASSYGGRRTEAFF
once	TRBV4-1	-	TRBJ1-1	TGCGCCAGCAGCCAAGGACAGAACACTGAAGCTTTCTTT	CASSQGQNTEAFF
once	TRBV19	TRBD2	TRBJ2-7	TGTGCCAGCCGGACTAGCGGGGGTCACGAGCAGTACTTC	CASRTSGGHEQYF
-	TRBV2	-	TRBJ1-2	TGTGCCAGCAGTGCCCAGGGCGCCCGCCTCCCAGCTAACTATGGCTACACCTTC	CASSAQGARLPANYGYTF
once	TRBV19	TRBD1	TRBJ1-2	TGTGCCAGTAGACCACAGGGGGAGTATGGCTACACCTTC	CASRPQGEYGYTF
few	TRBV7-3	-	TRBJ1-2	TGTGCCAGCAGCTTAACGGGGAGGGATTCTGGCTACACCTTC	CASSLTGRDSGYTF
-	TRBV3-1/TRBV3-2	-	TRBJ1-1	TGTGCCAGCAGCCAAGATGGGGCAAGCGCGGAAGCTTTCTTT	CASSQDGASAEAFF
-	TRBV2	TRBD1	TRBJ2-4	TGTGCCAGCAGAACGGCCCTACAGGGGACGCCACACCTAGCCAAAAACATTCAGTACTTC	CASRTALQGTPHLAKNIQYF
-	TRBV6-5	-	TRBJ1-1	TGTGCCAGCAGTTACTCCACAGTGAACACTGAAGCTTTCTTT	CASSYSTVNTEAFF
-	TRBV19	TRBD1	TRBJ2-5	TGTGCCAGTAGTACGGACAGGGTGGTAGGGGAGACCCAGTACTTC	CASSTDRVVGETQYF
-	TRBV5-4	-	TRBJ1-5	TGTGCCAGCAGCCCCCGGTTGCGGCAGGGACAACCGTTTAGCAATCAGCCCCAGCATTTT	CASSPRLRQGQPFSNQPQHF
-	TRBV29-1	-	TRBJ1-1	TGCAGCGTTGTTGGCGGCCGAAACACTGAAGCTTTCTTT	CSVVGGRNTEAFF
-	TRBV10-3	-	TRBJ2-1	TGTGCCATCCTAATCGCTGAACACAATGAGCAGTTCTTC	CAILIAEHNEQFF
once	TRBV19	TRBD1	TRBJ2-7	TGTGCCAGTAGGGAGACAGGGATTGCCTACGAGCAGTACTTC	CASRETGIAYEQYF
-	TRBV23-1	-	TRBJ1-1	TGCGCCAGCAACCTGGGCCGAGTGAACACTGAAGCTTTCTTT	CASNLGRVNTEAFF
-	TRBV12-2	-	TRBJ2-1	TGTGCAAGTCGCTTCGGCCCTGCTTCCGGGACAGAAAAAGGTGGCTCCCACAATGAGCAGTTCTTC	CASRFGPASGTEKGGSHNEQFF
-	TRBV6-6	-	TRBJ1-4	TGTGCCAGCAGTACCGGCTCGGGGCTGTTTTTT	CASSTGSGLFF
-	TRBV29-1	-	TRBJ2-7	TGCAGCGGTGCCCCCAGCGAGCAGTACTTC	CSGAPSEQYF
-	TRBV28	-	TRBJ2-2	TGTGCCAGCACAATGAACACCGGGGAGCTGTTTTTT	CASTMNTGELFF
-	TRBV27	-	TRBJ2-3	TGTGCCAGCAGCAATGGGGCCCCTAGCACAGATACGCAGTATTTT	CASSNGAPSTDTQYF
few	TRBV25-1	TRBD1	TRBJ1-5	TGTGCCAGCAGTGCATCACAGGGGGTGAATCAGCCCCAGCATTTT	CASSASQGVNQPQHF
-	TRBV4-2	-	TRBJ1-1	TGTGCCAGCAGCCAAGATCCCGAAAACATTTGGGGCGCTTTCTTT	CASSQDPENIWGAFF
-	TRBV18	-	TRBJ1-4	TGTGCCAGCTCACCACCGGAAGGGGCAGGGGAAAAACTGTTTTTT	CASSPPEGAGEKLFF